One sample yielded the 26 T cell receptor beta chains listed below, sequenced in a study of T cell repertoires in cytomegalovirus infection. TCRdb used MiXCR to reprocess the reads, holding one entry per CDR3 protein. Here the sample spans about 770,000 distinct CDR3 sequences, around 29% being singletons. These receptors' targets are unknown. The material was cultured CD8+ T cells from PBMCs, obtained from culture after CMV antigen stimulation. These receptors were collected from a human donor in good health (CMV status not recorded). Some clones in this sample may be carry-over from other donors' samples.

CDR3 sequence: CASSPTGTGPYNEQFF. The CDR3 bases are TGTGCCAGCAGCCCCACCGGGACAGGACCCTACAATGAGCAGTTCTTC. The V call is TRBV5-5, the J call TRBJ2-1, with 8 bases aligning to TRBD1. V was clipped by 4 bases and J by 2 bases; unmatched bases: 8. This CDR3 spans 16 amino acids. Germline-derived CDR1 and CDR2 are SGHKS and YYEKEE (reference sequence).

This clonotype appeared many times. The chain combines TRBV7-6 with TRBJ2-2; D possibly corresponds to TRBD2 (5 bases). This CDR3 is 12 amino acids long. V lost 7 bases, J lost 7 bases, and 10 bases lay in between. The germline gives CDR1 SGHVS, CDR2 FNYEAQ. CDR3 DNA: TGTGCCAGCACGGGGTTACACGGGGAGCTGTTTTTT. Translation: CASTGLHGELFF.

This clonotype was seen only a few times. The chain couples TRBV4-1 to TRBJ1-2; D possibly corresponds to TRBD1 (5 bases). V was shortened by 0 bases and J by 7 bases, with 21 bases between the two germline ends. Germline V lookup: CDR1 MGHRA, CDR2 YSYEKL. The CDR3 extends over 17 amino acids. CDR3 DNA sequence: TGCGCCAGCAGCCAAGAGCAGGGACTTCGAGACTTGCGTGGCTACACCTTC. The encoded protein is CASSQEQGLRDLRGYTF.

This clonotype was seen only a few times. This sequence joins TRBV6-1 and TRBJ2-1, with a tentative D call TRBD1 (5 bases). CDR3 size: 15 residues. From germline, CDR1 is MNHNS and CDR2 SASEGT. V gave up 1 base and J gave up 3 bases, with 10 bases separating them. The CDR3 DNA reads as TGTGCCAGCAGTGAAGATCAGGGAATCTACAATGAGCAGTTCTTC. Residues: CASSEDQGIYNEQFF.

The table lists this clonotype with many counts. The CDR3 DNA sequence: TGTGCCAGCAGCTTAGATCACCCAGACAGTCTCAACCCCAAAAACATTCAGTACTTC. It specifies CASSLDHPDSLNPKNIQYF. The rearrangement joins TRBV7-8 to TRBJ2-4; D might be TRBD1 (5 bases). The CDR3 has 19 amino acids. Deletions cut 1 base from V and 2 bases from J, with 21 bases between. CDR1 and CDR2 (germline): SGHVS, FQNEAQ.

In nucleotides, the CDR3 is TGTGCCAGCAGCTCCCCGGGCATGCTCCCCAATTATGGCTACACCTTC. Its protein is CASSSPGMLPNYGYTF. The rearrangement joins TRBV5-4 to TRBJ1-2, with D unresolved. Trimming stripped 3 bases from V and 5 bases from J, with 20 bases between. Germline CDR1 reads SGHNT; CDR2 reads YYREEE (reference sequence). The CDR3 consists of 16 residues. The whole variable domain, filled in from reference TRBV5-4 and TRBJ1-2, reads ETGVTQSPTHLIKTRGQQVTLRCSSQSGHNTVSWYQQALGQGPQFIFQYYREEENGRGNFPPRFSGLQFPNYSSELNVNALELDDSALYLCASSSPGMLPNYGYTFGSGTRLTVV.

The J gene is TRBJ1-1, the V gene TRBV9, with D maybe TRBD1 (6 bases). The CDR3 contains 15 residues. Germline values: CDR1 SGDLS, CDR2 YYNGEE. The V end lost 2 bases, the J end lost 6 bases, and 17 bases lay between the germline ends. CDR3 sequence (DNA): TGTGCCAGCAGCGTGACAGGTACCGCGCGCTCTGAAGCTTTCTTT. It is translated as CASSVTGTARSEAFF.

This clonotype was recorded a few times. The CDR3 reads CASSYSAGGFTDTQYF. CDR3 in DNA: TGTGCCAGCAGTTACTCGGCAGGGGGCTTCACAGATACGCAGTATTTT. V is TRBV6-2 or TRBV6-3 and J is TRBJ2-3, with TRBD1 identical over 8 bases. Germline values: CDR1 MNHEY, CDR2 SVGEGT. CDR3 length equals 16 residues. J gave up 2 bases and V 0 bases, and 4 bases lay outside the gene matches.

A remark on this clonotype: One base away lies a much larger clone, so this may be a sequencing read error. J is TRBJ2-1 and V is TRBV7-6; D gene unclear. CDR3 length: 13 residues. Per the germline V gene, CDR1 is SGHVS and CDR2 is FNYEAQ. Trimming removed 5 bases at V and 0 bases at J, with 5 bases between. DNA of the CDR3: TGTGCCAGCAGCCCCTTCTCCTACAATGAGCAGTTCTTC. Translation: CASSPFSYNEQFF.

The sample holds many counts of this clonotype. The chain uses TRBV7-6 and TRBJ1-4, with TRBD1 as a possible D gene (6 bases). Per the germline V gene, CDR1 is SGHVS and CDR2 is FNYEAQ. The V end lost 2 bases, the J end lost 3 bases, and 10 bases lay between the germline ends. This CDR3 spans 15 amino acids. As DNA, the CDR3 is TGTGCCAGCAGCTTAAACAGGGCGGCTAATGAAAAACTGTTTTTT. It specifies CASSLNRAANEKLFF.

About this clonotype: One end of the junction does not line up with germline, which may come from a read error. V gene TRBV5-5 combines with J gene TRBJ2-1; 9 bases are a match to TRBD2. The germline V gene has CDR1 SGHKS and CDR2 YYEKEE (reference sequence). The CDR3 runs to 16 residues. CDR3 bases: TGTGCCAGCAGCTTGGAAATAGCGGGGGTATGGAATGAGCAGTCCTTC. Protein product: CASSLEIAGVWNEQSF.

The chain joins TRBV4-3 to TRBJ2-1; D uncertain. This CDR3 contains 16 residues. From germline, CDR1 is LGHNA and CDR2 YSLEER. The V end was cut by 0 bases, the J end by 8 bases, with 17 bases between. CDR3 region: CASSQDGQLSWDEQFF. The CDR3 DNA is TGCGCCAGCAGCCAAGACGGGCAGCTGTCATGGGATGAGCAGTTCTTC.

V and J are TRBV7-6 and TRBJ2-5; 7 bases match TRBD2. This CDR3 is 15 amino acids long. With V trimmed by 5 bases and J by 2 bases, 8 bases remained unmatched. Germline V gene sequence: CDR1 SGHVS, CDR2 FNYEAQ. The CDR3 region is CASSQILARQETQYF. The CDR3 DNA is TGTGCCAGCAGCCAGATACTAGCGAGACAAGAGACCCAGTACTTC. The variable domain in full, with the rest retrieved from reference TRBV7-6 and TRBJ2-5, is GAGVSQSPRYKVTKRGQDVALRCDPISGHVSLYWYRQALGQGPEFLTYFNYEAQQDKSGLPNDRFSAERPEGSISTLTIQRTEQRDSAMYRCASSQILARQETQYFGPGTRLLVL.

The rearrangement uses TRBV24-1 and TRBJ2-7, with TRBD1 matching 8 bases. Germline CDR1 reads KGHDR; CDR2 reads SFDVKD. The CDR3 is made up of 12 amino acids. Unmatched junction bases numbered 6, after V lost 9 bases and J lost 6 bases. The CDR3 loop reads CATAGQGGEQYF. The CDR3 DNA sequence: TGTGCCACCGCTGGACAGGGCGGCGAGCAGTACTTC.

J is TRBJ1-1 and V is TRBV19; D unresolved. Trimming stripped 8 bases from V and 5 bases from J, with 15 bases between. The CDR3 runs 13 residues. Germline-derived CDR1 and CDR2 are LNHDA and SQIVND (reference sequence). CDR3 protein: CASASHLGTEAFF. As DNA, the CDR3 is TGTGCCAGTGCGTCCCATTTGGGGACTGAAGCTTTCTTT.

The chain combines TRBV6-5 with TRBJ2-1, with 8 bases that match TRBD1. This CDR3 comprises 16 residues. J lost 0 bases, V lost 0 bases, and 1 base had no gene match. Germline CDR1 MNHEY, CDR2 SVGAGI. This chain's CDR3 is CASSYSQGASYNEQFF. CDR3 nucleotide sequence: TGTGCCAGCAGTTACTCGCAGGGGGCCTCCTACAATGAGCAGTTCTTC.

In its sample, this clonotype was seen a few times. The V gene is TRBV6-6, the J gene TRBJ1-1; D possibly corresponds to TRBD1 (6 bases). V was cut by 7 bases and J by 1 base, with 16 bases left in between. This CDR3 has 15 residues. The germline V gene encodes CDR1 MNHNY and CDR2 SVGAGI (reference sequence). CDR3 region: CASTPFGGGNTEAFF. The CDR3 DNA is TGTGCCAGCACCCCATTCGGAGGGGGGAACACTGAAGCTTTCTTT.

V and J are TRBV6-6 and TRBJ2-7, with 9 bases identical to TRBD1. The CDR3 length is 15 residues. The junction had 7 bases not matched to a gene; V was cut back by 2 bases and J by 5 bases. CDR1 is MNHNY and CDR2 is SVGAGI in the germline V gene (reference sequence). This chain's CDR3 is CASSYGQGILHEQYV. The CDR3 DNA reads as TGTGCCAGCAGTTACGGACAGGGGATCTTACACGAGCAGTACGTC.

This clonotype was counted a few times. The rearrangement joins TRBV27 to TRBJ2-7; D assignment may be TRBD1 or TRBD2 (5 bases each). The germline CDR1 and CDR2 sequences are MNHEY and SMNVEV (reference sequence). V was pared by 0 bases and J by 3 bases, with 12 bases between. The CDR3 length is 15 residues. The chain's CDR3 is CASSLSVRGDYEQYV. CDR3 coding DNA: TGTGCCAGCAGTTTATCGGTTCGGGGCGACTACGAGCAGTACGTC.

The J gene is TRBJ2-1, the V gene TRBV11-1; D is possibly TRBD2 (5 bases). The CDR3 consists of 14 residues. V was clipped by 4 bases and J by 6 bases, with 13 bases between them. CDR1 is SGHAT, CDR2 FQDESV, per germline (reference sequence). In nucleotides, the CDR3 is TGTGCCAGCAGCTCACCGGACTCCCGCAATGAGCAGTTCTTC. Its translation: CASSSPDSRNEQFF.

This clonotype was found many times. This chain uses TRBV10-3 with TRBJ2-7; D may be TRBD1 or TRBD2 (5 bases each). There are 13 residues in the CDR3. Per germline, CDR1 ENHRY and CDR2 SYGVKD. V shed 6 bases and J shed 5 bases, with 14 bases lying between them. The CDR3 region has the DNA TGTGCCATCAGAGGCGCCAGGGACCACGAGCAGTACGTC. Its translation: CAIRGARDHEQYV.

This clonotype has at least ten counts. The chain recombines TRBV7-9 with TRBJ2-7; D possibly corresponds to TRBD1 (7 bases). V lost 4 bases and J lost 2, with 12 bases in between. Germline CDR1 SEHNR, CDR2 FQNEAQ (reference sequence). The CDR3 is 14 residues long. The CDR3 reads CASSSRDSPYEQYF. In DNA, the CDR3 is TGTGCCAGCAGCTCGCGGGACAGTCCCTACGAGCAGTACTTC.

This rearrangement joins TRBV3-1 to TRBJ2-1; D not resolved. The CDR3 is made up of 16 amino acids. Deletions cut 1 base from V and 0 bases from J, with 10 bases between. Per the germline V gene, CDR1 is LGHDT and CDR2 is YNNKEL (reference sequence). CDR3 nucleotides: TGTGCCAGCAGCCAAGGGTATTCAAGCTCCTACAATGAGCAGTTCTTC. It codes for CASSQGYSSSYNEQFF.

Ten or more counts support this clonotype. The chain has TRBV7-9 and TRBJ1-1; D is uncertain. There are 11 residues in the CDR3. Germline CDR1 and CDR2: SEHNR and FQNEAQ (reference sequence). Trimming cost V 2 bases and J 6 bases, with 4 bases left between them. CDR3 DNA sequence: TGTGCCAGCAGCTTAAACCCTGAAGCTTTCTTT. Protein: CASSLNPEAFF.

Only a few counts were recorded for this clonotype. This sequence joins TRBV11-2 and TRBJ2-1, with 9 bases that match TRBD2. CDR1 SGHAT and CDR2 FQNNGV come from the germline V gene. V shed 6 bases and J 9 bases; nucleotides not matched to a gene: 15. This CDR3 spans 16 amino acids. The CDR3 loop reads CASSHPGRGGSREQFF. CDR3 in DNA: TGTGCCAGCAGTCATCCCGGGCGGGGGGGCTCGCGTGAGCAGTTCTTC.

J is TRBJ1-1 and V is TRBV6-6; a possible D gene is TRBD1 (5 bases). The V gene's germline CDR1 is MNHNY and CDR2 SVGAGI (reference sequence). V lost 5 bases to trimming and J lost 1 base, with 20 bases between them. This CDR3 region has 17 residues. CDR3 sequence (DNA): TGTGCCAGCAGTGCGGGGGGAAGGGGAGGGGAGAACACTGAAGCTTTCTTT. Its protein is CASSAGGRGGENTEAFF.